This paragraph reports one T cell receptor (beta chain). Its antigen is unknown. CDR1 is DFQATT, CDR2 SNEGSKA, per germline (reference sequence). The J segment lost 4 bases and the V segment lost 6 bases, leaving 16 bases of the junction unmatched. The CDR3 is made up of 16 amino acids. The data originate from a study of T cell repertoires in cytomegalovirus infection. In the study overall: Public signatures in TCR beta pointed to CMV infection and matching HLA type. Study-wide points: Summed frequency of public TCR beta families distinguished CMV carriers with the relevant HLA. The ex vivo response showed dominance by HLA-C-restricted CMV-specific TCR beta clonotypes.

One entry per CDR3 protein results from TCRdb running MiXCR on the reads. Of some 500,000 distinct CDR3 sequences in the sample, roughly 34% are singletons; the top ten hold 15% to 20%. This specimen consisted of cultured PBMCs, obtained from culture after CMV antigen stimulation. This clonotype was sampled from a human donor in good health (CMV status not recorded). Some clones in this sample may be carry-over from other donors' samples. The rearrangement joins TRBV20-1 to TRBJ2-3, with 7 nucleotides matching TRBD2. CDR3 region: CSAPRVAGRHSDTQYF. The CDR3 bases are TGCAGTGCCCCCCGAGTAGCGGGCCGCCACTCAGATACGCAGTATTTT.